This entry lists 20 T cell receptor beta chains sequenced from one sample in a study of T cells in Graves' hyperthyroidism and ophthalmopathy. Amplification targeted TCR beta CDR3 regions from RNA transcripts. A first-round RT-PCR of the TCR CDR3 used the HTBI primer set. Using its own MiXCR run on the multiplex PCR reads, TCRdb lists one record per CDR3 protein. The table has 490,000 or so distinct CDR3 sequences, around 20% seen once; the top ten hold about half. The sequenced sample was blood. Source of these receptors: a man aged 35-49 years with Graves' ophthalmopathy.

This clonotype was observed at least ten times. The V call is TRBV7-2, the J call TRBJ2-2; D is uncertain. This CDR3 comprises 16 residues. Per germline, CDR1 SGHTA and CDR2 FQGNSA. The V end lost 2 bases, the J end lost 0 bases, and 10 bases lay between the germline ends. This chain's CDR3 is CASSLTAAANTGELFF. The CDR3 nucleotides are TGTGCCAGCAGCTTAACGGCGGCAGCGAACACCGGGGAGCTGTTTTTT.

The chain is built from TRBV7-8 and TRBJ2-1, with D tentatively TRBD1 (6 bases). The CDR3 extends over 15 amino acids. CDR1 is SGHVS and CDR2 is FQNEAQ in the germline V gene. Trimming cost V 5 bases and J 2 bases, with 13 bases left between them. CDR3 region: CASSRQDPTYNEQFF. The CDR3 nucleotides read TGTGCCAGCAGCAGACAGGACCCTACCTACAATGAGCAGTTCTTC.

This sequence joins TRBV3-1 and TRBJ2-5; D is perhaps TRBD1 (5 bases). The CDR3 contains 15 residues. The germline gives CDR1 LGHDT, CDR2 YNNKEL (reference sequence). V shed 4 bases and J shed 3 bases, with 15 bases lying between them. In DNA, the CDR3 is TGTGCCAGCAGCCCAACCGGACAAGCCAAAGAGACCCAGTACTTC. Translating it yields CASSPTGQAKETQYF.

The chain has TRBV6-1 and TRBJ1-2, with TRBD1 identical over 9 bases. Germline loops: CDR1 MNHNS, CDR2 SASEGT. V trimming: 6 bases; J trimming: 4 bases; junction bases outside the gene matches: 6. This CDR3 is built from 14 residues. This CDR3 is CASSHGQGIYGYTF. CDR3 nucleotide sequence: TGTGCCAGCAGCCACGGACAGGGGATCTATGGCTACACCTTC.

The rearrangement links TRBV5-1 to TRBJ1-3; the match to TRBD1 covers 11 bases. CDR3 length: 16 residues. Per germline, CDR1 SGHRS and CDR2 YFSETQ. J was trimmed by 1 base and V by 2 bases; bases with no gene match: 2. The CDR3 here is CASSFGDRGSGNTIYF. The DNA of the CDR3 is TGCGCCAGCAGCTTTGGGGACAGGGGGTCTGGAAACACCATATATTTT. The variable domain in full, with the rest retrieved from reference TRBV5-1 and TRBJ1-3, is KAGVTQTPRYLIKTRGQQVTLSCSPISGHRSVSWYQQTPGQGLQFLFEYFSETQRNKGNFPGRFSGRQFSNSRSEMNVSTLELGDSALYLCASSFGDRGSGNTIYFGEGSWLTVV.

This clonotype occurred a few times. The chain is built from TRBV5-1 and TRBJ1-4; possibly TRBD1 for D (5 bases). V was trimmed by 0 bases and J by 5 bases, leaving 5 bases between them. Germline V lookup: CDR1 SGHRS, CDR2 YFSETQ. The CDR3 loop spans 13 amino acids. The CDR3 loop is CASSLEGNEKLFF. In nucleotides, the CDR3 is TGCGCCAGCAGCTTGGAGGGGAATGAAAAACTGTTTTTT.

This clonotype was counted ten times or more. V is TRBV7-2 and J is TRBJ2-2; 14 bases match TRBD2. Germline CDR1 is SGHTA and CDR2 is FQGNSA. The V segment lost 2 bases and the J segment 1 base; nucleotides outside the gene matches: 6. The CDR3 spans 19 residues. CDR3 amino acids: CASSLRGLAGALNTGELFF. CDR3 DNA: TGTGCCAGCAGCTTACGGGGACTAGCGGGAGCACTGAACACCGGGGAGCTGTTTTTT.

The table lists this clonotype with a few counts. A junction boundary mismatches the germline segment, possibly from a read error. The rearrangement uses TRBV6-1 and TRBJ2-7; a possible D gene is TRBD2 (5 bases). This CDR3 has 15 amino acids. The germline CDR1 and CDR2 sequences are MNHNS and SASEGT. The chain's CDR3 is CASSLGPPPDYEQHF. CDR3 bases: TGTGCCAGCAGTCTAGGACCGCCCCCAGACTACGAGCAGCACTTC.

The chain links TRBV19 to TRBJ1-4; 7 bases are a match to TRBD1. This CDR3 contains 14 residues. Looked up from germline, CDR1 is LNHDA and CDR2 is SQIVND (reference sequence). The ends lost 4 bases at V and 8 bases at J; junction bases unmatched: 7. The CDR3 here is CASSRGTAREKLFF. DNA for the CDR3: TGTGCCAGTAGTAGGGGGACAGCCCGAGAAAAACTGTTTTTT.

J is TRBJ2-1 and V is TRBV28; TRBD2 matches at 7 bases. There are 16 residues in the CDR3. V trimming: 6 bases; J trimming: 6 bases; junction bases outside the gene matches: 14. Germline V gene data show CDR1 as MDHEN and CDR2 as SYDVKM. The CDR3 here is CASSPRLARTGNEQFF. The CDR3 DNA sequence: TGTGCCAGCAGCCCTCGACTAGCCCGAACGGGCAATGAGCAGTTCTTC.

The chain joins TRBV5-4 to TRBJ2-1; TRBD1 matches 12 bases. Trimming at V came to 1 base and at J to 8 bases, leaving 4 bases not matched to a gene. The CDR3 spans 15 residues. The germline V gene encodes CDR1 SGHNT and CDR2 YYREEE (reference sequence). In DNA form, the CDR3 reads TGTGCCAGCAGCTTGATGGGACAGGGGGCAGATGAGCAGTTCTTC. Amino acids: CASSLMGQGADEQFF.

This clonotype occurred many times. The V gene is TRBV28, the J gene TRBJ2-7; D gene unclear. Germline CDR1 reads MDHEN; CDR2 reads SYDVKM. With 5 bases removed from V and 3 bases from J, the gap between germline ends came to 8 bases. This CDR3 has 12 amino acids. For the CDR3, the DNA is TGTGCCAGCAGTGTCAGCCGCTACGAGCAGTACTTC. Residues: CASSVSRYEQYF. Full variable domain (rest looked up from reference TRBV28 and TRBJ2-7): DVKVTQSSRYLVKRTGEKVFLECVQDMDHENMFWYRQDPGLGLRLIYFSYDVKMKEKGDIPEGYSVSREKKERFSLILESASTNQTSMYLCASSVSRYEQYFGPGTRLTVT.

The gene calls are TRBV28 and TRBJ2-5; D is possibly TRBD1 or TRBD2 (6 bases each). Germline V gene data show CDR1 as MDHEN and CDR2 as SYDVKM. This CDR3 has 14 amino acids. V was shortened by 1 base and J by 3 bases, with 9 bases between the two germline ends. The CDR3 DNA is TGTGCCAGCAGTTTATTGGGGGGCGAAGAGACCCAGTACTTC. Amino acids: CASSLLGGEETQYF.

The chain joins TRBV9 to TRBJ2-5; 7 bases line up with TRBD1. Germline-derived CDR1 and CDR2 are SGDLS and YYNGEE. The V segment lost 2 bases and the J segment 2 bases; nucleotides outside the gene matches: 3. This CDR3 contains 14 residues. The CDR3, as DNA: TGTGCCAGCAGCGTTGACAGGGAACAAGAGACCCAGTACTTC. It yields the protein CASSVDREQETQYF.

This chain uses TRBV4-1 with TRBJ1-6; D is perhaps TRBD1 (6 bases). CDR1 MGHRA and CDR2 YSYEKL come from the germline V gene. The V end was cut by 0 bases, the J end by 8 bases, with 11 bases between. The CDR3 is 15 residues long. CDR3 sequence reads: CASSQESQGDSPLHF. The CDR3 DNA reads as TGCGCCAGCAGCCAAGAATCACAGGGTGATTCACCCCTCCACTTT.

Note on this clonotype: The germline gene is not matched at one end of the junction; a read error may be the cause. V and J are TRBV3-1 and TRBJ2-1; unclear D gene. Germline V gene data show CDR1 as LGHDT and CDR2 as YNNKEL (reference sequence). The CDR3 loop spans 15 amino acids. DNA of the CDR3: TGTGCCAGCAGCGAAGAAGGGATATACTACAATGAGCAGTTCTTC. This codes for CASSEEGIYYNEQFF.

This chain uses TRBV10-2 with TRBJ1-5, with D maybe TRBD1 (6 bases). Trimming shortened V by 2 bases and J by 6 bases, and 38 bases separated the two germline ends. CDR1 is WSHSY, CDR2 SAAADI, per germline. The CDR3 spans 23 residues. The CDR3 protein is CASSEGGAHFGGRSEIFGQPQHF. The DNA of the CDR3 is TGCGCCAGCAGTGAGGGAGGGGCTCATTTCGGGGGGCGATCCGAGATTTTTGGTCAGCCCCAGCATTTT.

Comments on this clonotype: This clone may be a read error of a much larger clone one base away. V and J are TRBV5-1 and TRBJ1-1; possibly TRBD1 for D (5 bases). The germline V gene has CDR1 SGHRS and CDR2 YFSETQ. The CDR3 spans 13 residues. The chain's CDR3 is CAGSSDTAFEAFF. The CDR3 DNA is TGCGCCGGCAGCTCGGACACAGCCTTTGAAGCTTTCTTT.

This clonotype was picked up many times. The V and J genes are TRBV28 and TRBJ2-7; TRBD1 aligns across 7 bases. The germline V gene encodes CDR1 MDHEN and CDR2 SYDVKM. J gave up 2 bases and V 6 bases, and 7 bases lay outside the gene matches. This CDR3 spans 14 amino acids. The CDR3 region is CASRKRDRTYEQYF. In DNA, the CDR3 is TGTGCCAGCAGAAAACGGGACAGAACCTACGAGCAGTACTTC.

As concerns this clonotype: A clone one base away is much larger, so this may be a read error. The chain uses TRBV28 and TRBJ1-6; 9 bases match TRBD1. V dropped 8 bases and J dropped 6; count of bases not matched to a gene: 5. Germline V gene lookup returns CDR1 MDHEN and CDR2 SYDVKM. The CDR3 spans 14 residues. The CDR3 sequence is CASGRQGGNSPLHF. CDR3 DNA: TGTGCCAGCGGTCGACAGGGGGGTAATTCACCCCTCCACTTT.